This TCR beta chain came from a study of T cells in localized non-small cell lung cancer. Clones were sequenced by immunoSEQ multiplex PCR, and TCRdb holds only the in-frame ones, with some missing. The sample lists around 29,000 clones; 90% were seen once. General study results and limits: Uninvolved adjacent lung showed higher T cell clonality than tumor. Because only a single region of the tumor was sequenced, heterogeneity remains possible. Patients showing higher blood T cell density tended to see longer overall survival. Adjacent lung tissue had a median approximately 57 of the top 100 clones found in the tumor.

About this clone: The antigen remains unidentified.

CDR3 length equals 16 residues. CDR1 is WNHNN, CDR2 SYGVQD, per germline (reference sequence). V lost 10 bases, J lost 7 bases, and 26 bases lay in between. This TCR was recovered from a woman aged 40-75 years with stage I lung adenocarcinoma. The sample consisted of peripheral blood, taken before any cancer treatment. The chain is built from TRBV10-1 and TRBJ2-4; D is unclear. CDR3 sequence (DNA): TGCGCCATAACCTTCCCCAGCCTTTCGCACACCAACATTCAGTACTTC. Its protein product is CAITFPSLSHTNIQYF.